A single sample is the source of the 9 T cell receptor beta chains below, sequenced in a study of blood T cell repertoires in COVID-19 (dated by TCRdb to about 2020). The library was obtained by the immunoSEQ multiplex PCR assay. The table comes from immuneACCESS by way of TCRdb, which keeps in-frame sequences with V and J called. Part of the clones is missing from these tables; in studies checked, under half for an unresolved V gene and the rest for unknown reasons. The sample profile shows 100,000 to 150,000 clones; around four fifths of them were found once. Together, the top ten hold more than 5.5% of the sample. Sequencing was carried out using peripheral blood. The receptors were gathered from a man in his sixties with acute or convalescent COVID-19.

The chain uses TRBV30 and TRBJ1-4; 8 nucleotides align to TRBD1. From germline, CDR1 is GTSNPN and CDR2 SVGIG (reference sequence). The CDR3 sequence is 13 residues long. V trimming: 0 bases; J trimming: 8 bases; junction bases outside the gene matches: 2. CDR3 nucleotides: TGTGCCTGGAGTGTACAGGGGGGGGAAAAACTGTTTTTT. This gives the protein CAWSVQGGEKLFF.

The chain joins TRBV7-2 to TRBJ2-1; 9 bases line up with TRBD2. Looked up from germline, CDR1 is SGHTA and CDR2 is FQGNSA. The CDR3 totals 15 residues. V was pared by 9 bases and J by 0 bases, with 6 bases of the junction left unmatched. The CDR3 here is CASLPLAGSYNEQFF. The CDR3 DNA is TGTGCCAGTCTCCCACTAGCGGGCTCCTACAATGAGCAGTTCTTC.

This rearrangement joins TRBV10-1 to TRBJ2-1, with 13 positions matching TRBD2. J gave up 8 bases and V 5 bases, and 6 bases lay outside the gene matches. CDR1 WNHNN and CDR2 SYGVQD come from the germline V gene (reference sequence). The CDR3 contains 15 residues. The CDR3 sequence: CASSPGTSGNHEQFF. The CDR3 DNA follows: TGCGCCAGCAGTCCTGGGACTAGCGGGAACCATGAGCAGTTCTTC.

This clone has a handful of counts. The rearrangement uses TRBV25-1 and TRBJ1-1; D possibly corresponds to TRBD1 (5 bases). The CDR3 contains 15 residues. V was pared by 1 base and J by 1 base, with 10 bases between. Per the germline V gene, CDR1 is MGHDK and CDR2 is SYGVNS. CDR3 region: CASSESQGWNTEAFF. CDR3 nucleotides: TGTGCCAGCAGTGAATCCCAGGGATGGAACACTGAAGCTTTCTTT. The variable domain in full, completed from reference TRBV25-1 and TRBJ1-1, reads EADIYQTPRYLVIGTGKKITLECSQTMGHDKMYWYQQDPGMELHLIHYSYGVNSTEKGDLSSESTVSRIRTEHFPLTLESARPSHTSQYLCASSESQGWNTEAFFGQGTRLTVV.

The V call is TRBV30, the J call TRBJ2-1; 9 bases are shared with TRBD2. V trimming: 4 bases; J trimming: 5 bases; junction bases outside the gene matches: 6. CDR3 length: 14 residues. Germline assignment: CDR1 GTSNPN and CDR2 SVGIG (reference sequence). The DNA for the CDR3 is TGTGCCTGGAATTTGGGACTAGCCCACAATGAGCAGTTCTTC. Protein product: CAWNLGLAHNEQFF.

This clone was seen more than once but under ten times. The V and J genes are TRBV28 and TRBJ2-1; 14 positions match TRBD2. Trimming at V came to 6 bases and at J to 4 bases, leaving 8 bases not matched to a gene. The CDR3 has 17 residues. In germline, CDR1 is MDHEN, CDR2 SYDVKM. CDR3 bases: TGTGCCAGCAGCACCCGGACTAGCGGGAGGACGTACAATGAGCAGTTCTTC. This gives the protein CASSTRTSGRTYNEQFF.

There are a few counts of this clone. The V call is TRBV5-1, the J call TRBJ1-2, with D unresolved. This CDR3 spans 13 amino acids. V lost 4 bases to trimming and J lost 6 bases, with 13 bases between them. Per the germline V gene, CDR1 is SGHRS and CDR2 is YFSETQ. The CDR3 spells CASSPGMTDGYTF. In DNA form, the CDR3 reads TGCGCCAGCAGCCCAGGAATGACGGATGGCTACACCTTC.

Points on this clone: Other DNA variants within this sample encode the same CDR3. V is TRBV5-1 and J is TRBJ2-1; D not certain. The CDR3 spans 14 residues. V was cut by 0 bases and J by 1 base, with 5 bases left in between. CDR1 SGHRS and CDR2 YFSETQ come from the germline V gene. CDR3 amino acids: CASSLGQSYNEQFF. As DNA, the CDR3 is TGCGCCAGCAGCTTGGGACAATCCTACAATGAGCAGTTCTTC.

This clone came up a few times. The genes are TRBV5-1 and TRBJ1-4; 7 nucleotides match TRBD1. Trimming at V came to 2 bases and at J to 2 bases, leaving 0 bases not matched to a gene. CDR1 is SGHRS, CDR2 YFSETQ, per germline. The length of the CDR3 is 14 residues. The CDR3 coding sequence is TGCGCCAGCAGCTTACAGGGGACTAATGAAAAACTGTTTTTT. This translates into CASSLQGTNEKLFF.